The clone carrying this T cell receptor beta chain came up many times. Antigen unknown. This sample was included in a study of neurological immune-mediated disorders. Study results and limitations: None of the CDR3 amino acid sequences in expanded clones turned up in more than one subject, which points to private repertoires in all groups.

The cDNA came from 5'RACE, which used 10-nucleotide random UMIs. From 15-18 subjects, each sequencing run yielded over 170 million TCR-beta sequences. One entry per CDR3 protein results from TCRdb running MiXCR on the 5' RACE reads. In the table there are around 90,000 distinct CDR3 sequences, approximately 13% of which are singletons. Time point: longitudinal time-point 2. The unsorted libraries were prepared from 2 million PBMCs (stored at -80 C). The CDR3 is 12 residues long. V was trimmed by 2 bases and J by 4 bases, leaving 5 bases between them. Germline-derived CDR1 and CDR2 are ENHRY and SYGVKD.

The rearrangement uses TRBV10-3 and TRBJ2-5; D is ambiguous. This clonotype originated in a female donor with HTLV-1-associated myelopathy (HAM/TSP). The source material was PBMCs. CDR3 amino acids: CAISETGETQYF. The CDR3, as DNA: TGTGCCATCAGTGAGACGGGAGAGACCCAGTACTTC.